This T cell receptor (beta chain) was recovered during a study of cytomegalovirus exposure and HLA in healthy donors. PCR was performed using 60 Vbeta and 13 Jbeta primers. TCRdb keeps only in-frame clones here, not all; method: immunoSEQ multiplex PCR. Of approximately 150,000 clones listed, less than 90% are singletons. The CDR3 runs 16 residues. The V gene end was trimmed by 3 bases and the J gene end by 0 bases; junction bases not matched to a gene: 2. CDR1 and CDR2 (germline): MDHEN, SYDVKM. The TCR comes from a man between 45 and 60 years old in good health and CMV-seropositive. This sequence joins TRBV28 and TRBJ2-3, with 11 positions matching TRBD2. Sequencing used PBMCs. The CDR3 bases are TGTGCCAGCAGTTTGTCTAGCGGGAGGAGCACAGATACGCAGTATTTT. Amino acid sequence: CASSLSSGRSTDTQYF.